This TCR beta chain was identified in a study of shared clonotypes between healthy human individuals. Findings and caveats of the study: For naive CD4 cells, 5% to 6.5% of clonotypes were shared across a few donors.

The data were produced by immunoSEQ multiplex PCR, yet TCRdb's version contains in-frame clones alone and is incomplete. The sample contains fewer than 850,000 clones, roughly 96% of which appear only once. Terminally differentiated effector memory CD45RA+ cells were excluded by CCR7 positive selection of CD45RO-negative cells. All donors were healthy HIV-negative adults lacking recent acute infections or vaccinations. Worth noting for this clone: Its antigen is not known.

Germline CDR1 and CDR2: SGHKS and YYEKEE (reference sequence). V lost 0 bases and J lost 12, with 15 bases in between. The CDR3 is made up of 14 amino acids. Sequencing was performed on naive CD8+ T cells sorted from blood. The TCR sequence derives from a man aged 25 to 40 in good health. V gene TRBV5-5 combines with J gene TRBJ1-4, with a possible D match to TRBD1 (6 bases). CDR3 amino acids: CASSLVSGAMELFF. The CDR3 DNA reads TGTGCCAGCAGCTTGGTGTCAGGGGCTATGGAACTGTTTTTT.